The 18 T cell receptor beta chains presented below share a single source sample, sequenced in a study of blood T cells in healthy people across ages (dated by TCRdb to 2013 to 2016). The library was made by 5' RACE. TCRdb names Illumina HiSeq 2500 as the instrument used. A second PCR of roughly 6 to 11 cycles was performed with a sample-barcoded 5' primer and a J-beta primer mix. Using fastp trimming at Q25 and MiXCR clonotype assembly, TCRdb reanalyzed the public sequencing data and kept in-frame beta chains. A single entry per CDR3 protein holds the most common genes and DNA from its merged rows. The sample yields about 1.6 million distinct CDR3 sequences; about 31% were counted once. The biggest ten clones account for about 11% of the sample. Sequencing was performed on blood. The receptors derive from a woman in her thirties in good health.

The sample holds a few counts of this clonotype. The chain combines TRBV12-3 or TRBV12-4 with TRBJ2-5; possibly TRBD1 for D (6 bases). The end of the DNA aligns better with TRBJ2-7, so the J call may be wrong. The CDR3 has 14 residues. For the CDR3, the DNA is TGTGCCAGCAGTTCATACAGGGACCGGGGCGAGCAGTACTTC. Translating it yields CASSSYRDRGEQYF.

In its sample, this clonotype was seen once. The chain carries TRBV4-2 and TRBJ2-7, with D perhaps TRBD1 or TRBD2 (6 bases each). The V and J ends lost 1 base and 5 bases respectively, with 15 bases between them. Germline CDR1 is LGHNA and CDR2 is YNFKEQ. The CDR3 runs 15 residues. The CDR3 loop is CASSQVVGGSDEQYF. CDR3 nucleotide sequence: TGTGCCAGCAGCCAAGTGGTAGGGGGGTCTGACGAGCAGTACTTC.

J is TRBJ2-1 and V is TRBV7-9; TRBD1 matches at 8 bases. V shed 6 bases, J shed 4 bases, and the junction held 14 bases outside the gene matches. The CDR3 contains 17 residues. Germline V gives CDR1 SEHNR, CDR2 FQNEAQ (reference sequence). The CDR3 DNA is TGTGCCAGCAGGTTTACAGGGGGGCCGGACCTTTACAATGAGCAGTTCTTC. This codes for CASRFTGGPDLYNEQFF. The whole variable domain, remainder taken from reference TRBV7-9 and TRBJ2-1, is DTGVSQNPRHKITKRGQNVTFRCDPISEHNRLYWYRQTLGQGPEFLTYFQNEAQLEKSRLLSDRFSAERPKGSFSTLEIQRTEQGDSAMYLCASRFTGGPDLYNEQFFGPGTRLTVL.

The rearrangement links TRBV7-9 to TRBJ1-1, with TRBD1 matching over 7 bases. CDR3 size: 15 residues. J lost 1 base, V lost 4 bases, and 6 bases had no gene match. The germline gives CDR1 SEHNR, CDR2 FQNEAQ (reference sequence). The CDR3 bases are TGTGCCAGCAGCTCGGGCAGGGGGGGGAACACTGAAGCTTTCTTT. Encoded protein: CASSSGRGGNTEAFF.

Points on this clonotype: With a much larger clone just one base away, this may be a read error. The CDR3 ends on some other residue instead of the conserved phenylalanine or tryptophan, so this is likely a read error. The limits of the CDR3 on the DNA are not certain, so only TCRdb's listed CDR3 is given. This chain links TRBV28 with TRBJ2-3; TRBD1, the table's D call, was not compared with the DNA. The CDR3 comprises 14 residues, both ends counted. Germline CDR1 is MDHEN and CDR2 is SYDVKM. The CDR3 loop reads CASSSSGVEDTQYV.

The chain combines TRBV7-9 with TRBJ2-5, with D possibly matching TRBD1 (5 bases). The end of the DNA aligns better with TRBJ2-7, so the J call may be wrong. The CDR3 length is 13 residues. Germline V gives CDR1 SEHNR, CDR2 FQNEAQ (reference sequence). The CDR3 spells CASSLGDSIEQYF. DNA of the CDR3: TGTGCCAGCAGCTTAGGAGACAGTATCGAGCAGTACTTC.

The chain uses TRBV7-6 and TRBJ2-3; a weak D match, TRBD2 (6 bases). V lost 5 bases and J 1 base, leaving 10 bases between the germline ends. Germline V lookup: CDR1 SGHVS, CDR2 FNYEAQ. The CDR3 sequence is 14 residues long. The CDR3 nucleotides are TGTGCCAGCAGCAGGGACTTACGCACAGATACGCAGTATTTT. Translation gives CASSRDLRTDTQYF.

This clonotype was counted only a few times. V is TRBV30 and J is TRBJ1-4; D gene unclear. Germline V gives CDR1 GTSNPN, CDR2 SVGIG (reference sequence). Between the trimmed V and J ends, which lost 2 bases and 3 bases, there was a span of 10 bases. This CDR3 is built from 14 residues. In DNA, the CDR3 is TGTGCCTGGAGTCCTACGTTGGCTAATGAAAAACTGTTTTTT. This sequence encodes CAWSPTLANEKLFF.

A few counts support this clonotype. V usage is TRBV20-1 and J usage is TRBJ2-7; D is unresolved. The CDR3 consists of 13 residues. The ends were cut back, 4 bases at V and 1 base at J, with 11 bases in the middle. Looked up from germline, CDR1 is DFQATT and CDR2 is SNEGSKA (reference sequence). Written as DNA, the CDR3 is TGCAGTGCTACGGCGGCGAAGTCCTACGAGCAGTACTTC. It codes for CSATAAKSYEQYF.

This clonotype was observed a few times. The chain recombines TRBV15 with TRBJ2-3; perhaps TRBD1 as D (5 bases). Germline V lookup: CDR1 LNHNV, CDR2 YYDKDF (reference sequence). The V end lost 0 bases, the J end lost 2 bases, and 12 bases lay between the germline ends. The CDR3 has 16 amino acids. DNA for the CDR3: TGTGCCACCAGCAGAGATACCCTAGGGGCCACAGATACGCAGTATTTT. Translated: CATSRDTLGATDTQYF.

This clonotype occurred a few times. This chain links TRBV20-1 with TRBJ2-7; 9 nucleotides line up with TRBD1. The CDR3 spans 15 residues. J was trimmed by 7 bases and V by 5 bases; bases with no gene match: 15. Germline CDR1 DFQATT, CDR2 SNEGSKA (reference sequence). CDR3 loop: CSALHTGQGRVEQYF. CDR3 nucleotide sequence: TGCAGTGCTCTTCATACGGGACAGGGAAGAGTTGAGCAGTACTTC.

J is TRBJ2-5 and V is TRBV5-1; 9 bases are shared with TRBD2. The CDR3 loop spans 13 amino acids. J gave up 11 bases and V 4 bases, and 9 bases lay outside the gene matches. Germline V gene lookup returns CDR1 SGHRS and CDR2 YFSETQ. The CDR3 reads CASSQAGGNEQYF. The CDR3 DNA is TGCGCCAGCAGCCAAGCGGGAGGTAATGAGCAGTACTTC. The variable domain in full, completed from reference TRBV5-1 and TRBJ2-5, reads KAGVTQTPRYLIKTRGQQVTLSCSPISGHRSVSWYQQTPGQGLQFLFEYFSETQRNKGNFPGRFSGRQFSNSRSEMNVSTLELGDSALYLCASSQAGGNEQYFGPGTRLLVL.

This clonotype was seen only once. The chain combines TRBV5-5 with TRBJ2-5, with 8 positions matching TRBD1. Trimming at V came to 4 bases and at J to 5 bases, leaving 10 bases not matched to a gene. Germline V gene sequence: CDR1 SGHKS, CDR2 YYEKEE (reference sequence). This CDR3 is 15 amino acids long. As DNA, the CDR3 is TGTGCCAGCAGCCCCGAGGACAGGGTAGAGGAGACCCAGTACTTC. Amino acid sequence: CASSPEDRVEETQYF.

This rearrangement joins TRBV20-1 to TRBJ2-3, with D possibly being TRBD1 (6 bases). V lost 8 bases, J lost 6 bases, and 24 bases lay in between. This CDR3 has 15 amino acids. Germline CDR1 reads DFQATT; CDR2 reads SNEGSKA (reference sequence). CDR3 bases: TGCAGTCTAGGGGGACCGCAAGGTCTGCCCGATACGCAGTATTTT. Its protein product is CSLGGPQGLPDTQYF.

The genes are TRBV18 and TRBJ2-2; 8 bases map to TRBD1. V gave up 2 bases and J gave up 0 bases; unmatched junction bases: 5. Germline V gives CDR1 KGHSH, CDR2 LQKENI. The CDR3 runs 17 residues. Here the CDR3 DNA reads TGTGCCAGCTCACCAAGCAGGGGGCCTGCGAACACCGGGGAGCTGTTTTTT. Its protein is CASSPSRGPANTGELFF.

This clonotype was detected once. The chain joins TRBV12-3 or TRBV12-4 to TRBJ1-2, with TRBD1 identical over 7 bases. V lost 4 bases to trimming and J lost 8 bases; unmatched junction nucleotides: 10. The CDR3 is 14 residues long. Here the CDR3 DNA reads TGTGCCAGCAGTTCTGACAGGGTGTGGAGCGGCTACACCTTC. The encoded protein is CASSSDRVWSGYTF.

This clonotype has just one count. One end of the junction is discordant with germline, which a read error may explain. J is TRBJ2-3 and V is TRBV7-9; a weak D match, TRBD2 (6 bases). The CDR3 totals 13 residues. Germline-derived CDR1 and CDR2 are SEHNR and FQNEAQ (reference sequence). The CDR3 here is CANSPSAGDTQYF. In DNA, the CDR3 is TGTGCCAACAGCCCATCAGCGGGAGATACGCAGTATTTT.

The chain recombines TRBV7-3 with TRBJ1-2; unclear D gene. CDR1 SGHTA and CDR2 FQGTGA come from the germline V gene. The V and J ends lost 0 bases and 1 base respectively, with 12 bases between them. The CDR3 contains 16 residues. CDR3 sequence (DNA): TGTGCCAGCAGCTTAACGGCCGGGGATCGTAACTATGGCTACACCTTC. Translating gives CASSLTAGDRNYGYTF.